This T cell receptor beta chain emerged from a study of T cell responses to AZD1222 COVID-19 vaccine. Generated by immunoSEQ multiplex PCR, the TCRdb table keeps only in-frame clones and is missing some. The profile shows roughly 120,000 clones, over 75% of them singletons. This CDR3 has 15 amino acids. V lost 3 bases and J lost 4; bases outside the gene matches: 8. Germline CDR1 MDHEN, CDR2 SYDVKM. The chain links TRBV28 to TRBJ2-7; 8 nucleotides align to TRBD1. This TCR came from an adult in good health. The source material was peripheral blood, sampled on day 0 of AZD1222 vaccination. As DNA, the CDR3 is TGTGCCAGCAGTTTGCCCAGGGGGCAGGGATACGAGCAGTACTTC. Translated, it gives CASSLPRGQGYEQYF.